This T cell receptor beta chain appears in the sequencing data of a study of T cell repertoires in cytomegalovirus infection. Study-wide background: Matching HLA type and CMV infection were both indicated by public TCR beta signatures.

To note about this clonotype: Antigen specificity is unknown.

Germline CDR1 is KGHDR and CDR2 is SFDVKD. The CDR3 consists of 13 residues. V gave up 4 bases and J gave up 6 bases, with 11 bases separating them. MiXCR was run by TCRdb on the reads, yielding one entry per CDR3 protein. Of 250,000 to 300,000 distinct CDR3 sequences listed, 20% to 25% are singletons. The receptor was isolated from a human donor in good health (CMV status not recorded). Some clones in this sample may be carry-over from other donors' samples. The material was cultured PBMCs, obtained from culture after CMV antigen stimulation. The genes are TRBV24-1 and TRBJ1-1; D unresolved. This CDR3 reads CATSEGNSAEAFF. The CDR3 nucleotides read TGTGCCACCAGTGAGGGGAATAGTGCTGAAGCTTTCTTT.